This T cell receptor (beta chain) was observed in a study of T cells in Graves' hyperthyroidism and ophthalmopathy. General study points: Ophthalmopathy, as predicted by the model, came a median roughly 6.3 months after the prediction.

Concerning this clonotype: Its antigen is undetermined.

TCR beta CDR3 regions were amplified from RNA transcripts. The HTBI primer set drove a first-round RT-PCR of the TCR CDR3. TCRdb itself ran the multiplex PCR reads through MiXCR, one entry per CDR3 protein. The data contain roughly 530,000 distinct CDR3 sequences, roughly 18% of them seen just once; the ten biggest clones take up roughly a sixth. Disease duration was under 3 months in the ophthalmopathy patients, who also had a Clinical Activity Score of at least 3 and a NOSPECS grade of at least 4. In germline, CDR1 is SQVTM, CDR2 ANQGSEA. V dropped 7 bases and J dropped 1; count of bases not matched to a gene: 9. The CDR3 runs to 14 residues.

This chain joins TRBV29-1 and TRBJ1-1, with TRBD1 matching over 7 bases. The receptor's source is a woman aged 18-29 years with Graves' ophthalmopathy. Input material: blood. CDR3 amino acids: CSAVKGQRNTEAFF. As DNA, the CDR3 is TGCAGCGCCGTTAAGGGACAGAGGAACACTGAAGCTTTCTTT.